The 16 T cell receptor beta chains given below trace back to one sample, sequenced in a study of breast tumors, draining lymph nodes, adjacent tissues. TCRdb fed the multiplex PCR reads into MiXCR, producing one record per CDR3 protein. The sample lists roughly 130,000 distinct CDR3 sequences; 15% to 20% were seen once. Samples came from axillary lymph nodes draining the breast cancer. Specimen: axillary lymph node tissue. All receptors derive from a female donor with breast cancer. Some clones in this sample may be carry-over from other donors' samples.

This clonotype occurred many times. This sequence joins TRBV5-1 and TRBJ1-4, with a tentative D call TRBD1 (5 bases). Between the trimmed V and J ends, which lost 3 bases and 4 bases, there was a span of 10 bases. There are 14 residues in the CDR3. Germline loops: CDR1 SGHRS, CDR2 YFSETQ. The CDR3 sequence is CASSSRDGNEKLFF. CDR3 coding DNA: TGCGCCAGCAGCTCTCGGGACGGTAATGAAAAACTGTTTTTT.

In its sample, this clonotype was seen many times. V gene TRBV7-9 combines with J gene TRBJ1-4; tentative D call: TRBD1 (5 bases). CDR3 length: 13 amino acids. The germline CDR1 and CDR2 sequences are SEHNR and FQNEAQ (reference sequence). V lost 7 bases and J 8 bases, leaving 14 bases between the germline ends. The DNA for the CDR3 is TGTGCCAGCACCGGGGGGGGAGAGGAAAAACTGTTTTTT. This sequence encodes CASTGGGEEKLFF.

In its sample, this clonotype was seen many times. This chain connects TRBV30 to TRBJ2-7, with TRBD1 identical over 8 bases. The CDR3 length is 12 residues. CDR1 is GTSNPN and CDR2 is SVGIG in the germline V gene (reference sequence). The junction had 10 bases not matched to a gene; V was cut back by 5 bases and J by 10 bases. This CDR3 reads CAWANSGGGQYF. In DNA form, the CDR3 reads TGTGCCTGGGCGAACTCAGGGGGCGGACAGTACTTC. The full variable domain, rest sourced from reference TRBV30 and TRBJ2-7, is SQTIHQWPATLVQPVGSPLSLECTVEGTSNPNLYWYRQAAGRGLQLLFYSVGIGQISSEVPQNLSASRPQDRQFILSSKKLLLSDSGFYLCAWANSGGGQYFGPGTRLTVT.

This clonotype was observed many times. The V gene is TRBV20-1, the J gene TRBJ2-2; TRBD2 matches 7 bases. Germline-derived CDR1 and CDR2 are DFQATT and SNEGSKA (reference sequence). This CDR3 is 14 amino acids long. The J segment lost 6 bases and the V segment lost 7 bases, leaving 11 bases of the junction unmatched. CDR3 sequence reads: CSVIGGSVPGELFF. As DNA, the CDR3 is TGCAGTGTAATTGGCGGGAGCGTCCCCGGGGAGCTGTTTTTT.

To note about this clonotype: A clone one base away is much larger, so this may be a read error. The V call is TRBV2, the J call TRBJ2-3, with a tentative D call TRBD1 (5 bases). Germline CDR1 reads SNHLY; CDR2 reads FYNNEI. Trimming took off 6 bases at V and 7 bases at J, with 8 bases between the two ends. The CDR3 consists of 11 residues. CDR3 amino acids: CASRRTNTQYF. CDR3 DNA: TGTGCCAGCAGGAGGACAAATACGCAGTATTTT.

This clonotype was recorded many times. The DNA for the CDR3 is TGTGCCAGCAGCCAAGACAGGGGCCAAGGTCAGCCCCAGCATTTT. Its translation is CASSQDRGQGQPQHF. The gene calls are TRBV4-2 and TRBJ1-5; D may be TRBD1 (6 bases). Germline lookup yields CDR1 LGHNA and CDR2 YNFKEQ. Trimming removed 0 bases from V and 6 bases from J, with 12 bases in between. The CDR3 runs to 15 residues.

Ten or more counts support this clonotype. The rearrangement joins TRBV20-1 to TRBJ2-7, with D hard to call. In germline, CDR1 is DFQATT, CDR2 SNEGSKA (reference sequence). There are 13 residues in the CDR3. V was clipped by 3 bases and J by 0 bases, with 9 bases between them. The CDR3 DNA reads TGCAGTGCTAGCTCGGGCAGCTCCTACGAGCAGTACTTC. This gives the protein CSASSGSSYEQYF.

To note about this clonotype: Possible read error: a much larger clone is one base away. The chain uses TRBV7-2 and TRBJ1-2; D is unclear. Germline V CDR1 and CDR2: SGHTA, FQGNSA. V was shortened by 5 bases and J by 2 bases, with 9 bases between the two germline ends. The CDR3 is 13 residues long. The CDR3 DNA is TGTGCCAGCAGCACCGGACCGAACTATGGCTACACCTTC. Protein: CASSTGPNYGYTF.

This clonotype has a count of ten or more. The gene calls are TRBV29-1 and TRBJ2-3; D is uncertain. V was shortened by 7 bases and J by 5 bases, with 22 bases between the two germline ends. Per the germline V gene, CDR1 is SQVTM and CDR2 is ANQGSEA. This CDR3 is 15 amino acids long. The CDR3 protein is CSAGLGSLRIDTQYF. In DNA form, the CDR3 reads TGCAGCGCCGGCCTGGGCTCTTTACGAATAGATACGCAGTATTTT.

This clonotype was observed many times. The V gene is TRBV6-4, the J gene TRBJ2-2; D is uncertain. V shed 7 bases and J shed 5 bases, with 8 bases lying between them. The CDR3 spans 12 residues. Germline-derived CDR1 and CDR2 are MRHNA and SNTAGT. DNA for the CDR3: TGTGCCAGCAACACCCGGACCGGGGAGCTGTTTTTT. The encoded protein is CASNTRTGELFF.

There are many counts of this clonotype. V gene TRBV20-1 combines with J gene TRBJ2-1; 11 bases agree with TRBD2. This CDR3 contains 16 residues. The germline V gene encodes CDR1 DFQATT and CDR2 SNEGSKA (reference sequence). V dropped 6 bases and J dropped 4; count of bases not matched to a gene: 11. The DNA of the CDR3 is TGCAGTGCCCTGATAGCGGGGGGGCCGGATTACAATGAGCAGTTCTTC. Encoded protein: CSALIAGGPDYNEQFF.

This clonotype was seen a single time. The chain combines TRBV7-9 with TRBJ2-7; TRBD1 is a possible D gene (5 bases). This CDR3 comprises 14 residues. The V end was cut by 6 bases, the J end by 5 bases, with 17 bases between. Per germline, CDR1 SEHNR and CDR2 FQNEAQ (reference sequence). The CDR3 here is CASRQTGLVNEQYF. In nucleotides, the CDR3 is TGTGCCAGCAGACAAACAGGTTTGGTCAACGAGCAGTACTTC. Full variable domain (outside the CDR3, taken from reference TRBV7-9 and TRBJ2-7): DTGVSQNPRHKITKRGQNVTFRCDPISEHNRLYWYRQTLGQGPEFLTYFQNEAQLEKSRLLSDRFSAERPKGSFSTLEIQRTEQGDSAMYLCASRQTGLVNEQYFGPGTRLTVT.

Many counts were recorded for this clonotype. The rearrangement uses TRBV20-1 and TRBJ2-5; possible D gene TRBD1, 5 bases. V was pared by 0 bases and J by 1 base, with 9 bases between. The V gene's germline CDR1 is DFQATT and CDR2 SNEGSKA (reference sequence). The CDR3 length is 14 residues. This CDR3 is CSARDTGRQETQYF. CDR3 nucleotides: TGCAGTGCTAGAGATACAGGACGCCAAGAGACCCAGTACTTC.

The table lists this clonotype with many counts. The V and J genes are TRBV2 and TRBJ2-3, with D maybe TRBD2 (6 bases). The CDR3 consists of 15 residues. V was clipped by 4 bases and J by 5 bases, with 16 bases between them. The germline gives CDR1 SNHLY, CDR2 FYNNEI. The CDR3 is CASSVSGAGGDTQYF. The CDR3 DNA reads TGTGCCAGCAGTGTGTCGGGAGCGGGTGGAGATACGCAGTATTTT.

At least ten counts were recorded for this clonotype. The chain joins TRBV5-1 to TRBJ2-2, with 8 bases fitting TRBD2. V dropped 1 base and J dropped 2; count of bases not matched to a gene: 1. Germline CDR1 reads SGHRS; CDR2 reads YFSETQ. The CDR3 has 15 amino acids. The CDR3 sequence: CASSLTSGNTGELFF. The DNA for the CDR3 is TGCGCCAGCAGCTTGACTAGCGGCAACACCGGGGAGCTGTTTTTT.

This clonotype has ten or more counts. V usage is TRBV4-2 and J usage is TRBJ2-1, with D perhaps TRBD2 (6 bases). This CDR3 is built from 17 residues. V gave up 1 base and J gave up 8 bases, with 21 bases separating them. Germline loops: CDR1 LGHNA, CDR2 YNFKEQ. The CDR3: CASSQGQSRLVGDEQFF. DNA of the CDR3: TGTGCCAGCAGCCAAGGACAATCCCGACTAGTGGGAGATGAGCAGTTCTTC.